This is a list of T cell receptor beta chains from one sample in a study of blood T cell repertoires in COVID-19. Sequencing was performed with immunoSEQ multiplex PCR; in TCRdb, only in-frame clones are kept and a portion is missing. The data contain around 130,000 clones, 84% of them singletons. The source material was peripheral blood. All receptors come from a woman in her twenties or thirties who had recovered from COVID-19. The CDR3 runs from the conserved cysteine through the conserved F or W. Each record gives: V gene, J gene, CDR3 length, clone size, D gene, CDR3 protein, CDR3 DNA. D genes are given only for firm matches. Rows give clone size only sometimes, using once, few, many, or a class for an expanded clone.

TRBV27	TRBJ2-1	16	-	TRBD2	CASSSLLAGRINEQFF	TGTGCCAGCAGTTCCTTACTAGCGGGCCGGATCAATGAGCAGTTCTTC
TRBV5-6	TRBJ2-1	17	-	-	CASSSVGRGATWNEQFF	TGTGCCAGCAGCTCGGTTGGACGGGGGGCTACATGGAATGAGCAGTTCTTC
TRBV6-6	TRBJ1-3	14	-	-	CATRDSAGINTIYF	TGTGCCACCCGGGACTCGGCAGGTATCAACACCATATATTTT
TRBV7-9	TRBJ2-3	17	-	TRBD2	CASSFSLAGLVADTQYF	TGTGCCAGCAGCTTCTCACTAGCGGGATTAGTGGCAGATACGCAGTATTTT
TRBV10-1	TRBJ2-3	15	-	TRBD2	CASSELAASTDTQYF	TGCGCCAGCAGTGAGCTAGCGGCTAGCACAGATACGCAGTATTTT
TRBV7-9	TRBJ1-2	14	few	-	CASSLTANTYGYTF	TGTGCCAGCAGCTTAACAGCAAATACTTATGGCTACACCTTC
TRBV5-1	TRBJ1-3	14	-	-	CASSLFGEGHTIYF	TGCGCCAGCAGCTTGTTCGGGGAAGGGCACACCATATATTTT
TRBV7-9	TRBJ1-2	13	-	-	CASSLDGGGGYTF	TGTGCCAGCAGCCTGGACGGAGGAGGGGGCTACACCTTC
TRBV6-1	TRBJ2-1	14	-	-	CASSEAEGYNEQFF	TGTGCCAGCAGTGAAGCTGAGGGTTACAATGAGCAGTTCTTC
TRBV11-3	TRBJ2-5	15	-	-	CASSLDGTPKETQYF	TGTGCCAGCAGCTTAGATGGGACTCCAAAAGAGACCCAGTACTTC
TRBV5-4	TRBJ1-5	14	-	TRBD1	CASSSGQSNQPQHF	TGTGCCAGCAGCTCGGGACAGAGTAATCAGCCCCAGCATTTT
TRBV9	TRBJ2-3	15	-	TRBD2	CASSAGLGGTDTQYF	TGTGCCAGCAGCGCGGGACTAGGGGGTACAGATACGCAGTATTTT
TRBV5-1	TRBJ2-7	16	once	TRBD1	CASSTRTGGPTYEQYF	TGCGCCAGCAGCACCCGGACAGGGGGCCCCACCTACGAGCAGTACTTC
TRBV11-3	TRBJ2-1	15	-	-	CASSYGTSDYNEQFF	TGTGCCAGCAGCTACGGGACATCCGATTACAATGAGCAGTTCTTC
TRBV19	TRBJ2-7	13	-	-	CASSILGNYEQYF	TGTGCCAGTAGTATACTCGGGAACTACGAGCAGTACTTC
TRBV6-1	TRBJ2-7	16	-	TRBD2	CASSVGGDPSLYEQYF	TGTGCCAGCAGTGTCGGGGGGGACCCTTCTCTCTACGAGCAGTACTTC
TRBV7-7	TRBJ2-5	15	-	TRBD2	CASSSTSGSQETQYF	TGTGCTAGCAGCTCTACTAGCGGGAGCCAAGAGACCCAGTACTTC
TRBV2	TRBJ1-1	13	-	TRBD1	CASSERQGRKAFF	TGTGCCAGCAGTGAGCGACAGGGAAGGAAAGCTTTCTTT
TRBV2	TRBJ2-3	16	-	-	CASRDYAGARTDTQYF	TGTGCCAGCAGGGACTATGCGGGGGCACGCACAGATACGCAGTATTTT
TRBV5-1	TRBJ2-1	14	-	TRBD1	CASSSGTGKHEQFF	TGCGCCAGCAGCTCCGGGACAGGGAAGCATGAGCAGTTCTTC
TRBV5-4	TRBJ1-6	15	-	TRBD1	CASSATGQGNSPLHF	TGTGCCAGCAGCGCGACAGGGCAAGGCAATTCACCCCTCCACTTT
TRBV14	TRBJ1-6	13	-	-	CASSYRDNSPLHF	TGTGCCAGCAGCTACAGGGATAATTCACCCCTCCACTTT
TRBV15	TRBJ2-7	18	-	TRBD2	CATSRGGGLAGGRGEQYF	TGTGCCACCAGCAGAGGAGGCGGGCTAGCGGGAGGACGCGGCGAGCAGTACTTC
TRBV7-7	TRBJ2-2	14	once	-	CASSLEAIPGELFF	TGTGCTAGCAGCTTAGAAGCGATACCCGGGGAGCTGTTTTTT
TRBV9	TRBJ2-1	15	-	TRBD2	CASSPTSGAYNEQFF	TGTGCCAGCAGCCCGACTAGCGGGGCCTACAATGAGCAGTTCTTC
TRBV7-2	TRBJ1-2	15	-	TRBD1	CASSVRGQGRYGYTF	TGTGCCAGCAGCGTTAGGGGACAGGGAAGGTATGGCTACACCTTC
TRBV3-1/TRBV3-2	TRBJ2-3	14	-	TRBD1	CASSTRTGASSQYF	TGTGCCAGCAGCACACGGACAGGGGCTAGCTCGCAGTATTTT
TRBV7-7	TRBJ2-3	15	-	TRBD2	CASSPTSASTDTQYF	TGTGCTAGCAGCCCGACTAGCGCGTCCACAGATACGCAGTATTTT
TRBV7-9	TRBJ2-7	19	-	TRBD1	CASSNPQSRDKGQSYEQYF	TGTGCCAGCAGTAACCCACAATCCAGGGATAAGGGACAGTCCTACGAGCAGTACTTC
TRBV4-1	TRBJ1-1	17	-	TRBD1	CASSHGQGYSLNTEAFF	TGCGCCAGCAGCCACGGACAGGGGTATAGTCTGAACACTGAAGCTTTCTTT
TRBV18	TRBJ2-2	16	-	-	CASSPPGGDDTGELFF	TGTGCCAGCTCACCACCGGGCGGGGACGACACCGGGGAGCTGTTTTTT
TRBV28	TRBJ1-1	14	-	-	CASRGSPGGTEAFF	TGTGCCAGCAGGGGGAGTCCGGGAGGGACTGAAGCTTTCTTT
TRBV7-3	TRBJ2-1	15	few	-	CASSQGRSSYNEQFF	TGTGCCAGCAGCCAAGGAAGGAGCTCCTACAATGAGCAGTTCTTC
TRBV27	TRBJ2-7	17	-	-	CASSLVRGAHLPYEQYF	TGTGCCAGCAGTTTAGTCCGCGGGGCTCACCTTCCCTACGAGCAGTACTTC
TRBV27	TRBJ1-6	15	-	-	CASRSSGVDDSPLHF	TGTGCCAGCAGGAGCTCAGGGGTGGACGATTCACCCCTCCACTTT
TRBV10-3	TRBJ1-4	14	once	TRBD1	CAISQGQSNEKLFF	TGTGCCATCAGCCAGGGACAGAGTAATGAAAAACTGTTTTTT
TRBV2	TRBJ1-3	15	few	-	CASTGQITSGNTIYF	TGTGCCAGCACCGGACAGATTACCTCTGGAAACACCATATATTTT
TRBV18	TRBJ1-4	14	-	-	CASSLETANEKLFF	TGTGCCAGCTCACTCGAAACTGCTAATGAAAAACTGTTTTTT
TRBV9	TRBJ1-1	13	-	-	CASSVGSGGRAFF	TGTGCCAGCAGCGTAGGGTCCGGGGGTCGAGCTTTCTTT
TRBV10-3	TRBJ1-2	14	few	-	CAISSTGQDYGYTF	TGTGCCATCAGTTCAACAGGGCAAGACTATGGCTACACCTTC
TRBV6-5	TRBJ1-5	15	few	TRBD1	CASRDRATSNQPQHF	TGTGCCAGCAGAGACAGGGCTACTAGCAATCAGCCCCAGCATTTT
TRBV29-1	TRBJ2-2	14	-	-	CSVGTPGGTGELFF	TGCAGCGTAGGGACCCCCGGGGGCACCGGGGAGCTGTTTTTT
TRBV6-5	TRBJ2-7	14	-	TRBD2	CASRRREGTYEQYF	TGTGCCAGCAGAAGGAGGGAGGGGACCTACGAGCAGTACTTC
TRBV7-7	TRBJ2-7	13	-	-	CASSPRGSYEQYF	TGTGCTAGCAGTCCACGGGGCTCCTACGAGCAGTACTTC
TRBV5-8	TRBJ1-5	16	-	TRBD1	CASSLGAGGYNQPQHF	TGTGCCAGCAGCTTGGGGGCAGGGGGATACAATCAGCCCCAGCATTTT
TRBV2	TRBJ1-6	16	-	-	CASSEPTVERYSPLHF	TGTGCCAGCAGTGAACCGACAGTGGAACGTTATTCACCCCTCCACTTT
TRBV3-1/TRBV3-2	TRBJ2-1	15	-	TRBD2	CASSPRLAMNNEQFF	TGTGCCAGCAGCCCCCGACTAGCGATGAACAATGAGCAGTTCTTC
TRBV5-1	TRBJ2-4	15	-	TRBD1	CASSPDVTGVNIQYF	TGCGCCAGCAGCCCGGACGTGACAGGGGTAAACATTCAGTACTTC
TRBV4-1	TRBJ2-7	15	-	TRBD1	CASSHLTGVPLEQYF	TGCGCCAGCAGCCATTTGACAGGGGTCCCCCTCGAGCAGTACTTC
TRBV6-5	TRBJ1-1	13	-	-	CASSYSGETEAFF	TGTGCCAGCAGTTACTCTGGGGAGACTGAAGCTTTCTTT
TRBV19	TRBJ1-5	16	-	TRBD1	CASSIGGQVVSQPQHF	TGTGCCAGTAGTATAGGGGGACAGGTTGTAAGTCAGCCCCAGCATTTT
TRBV9	TRBJ2-5	17	-	TRBD2	CASSVGRGGAKGETQYF	TGTGCCAGCAGCGTAGGGCGCGGGGGGGCCAAGGGAGAGACCCAGTACTTC
TRBV18	TRBJ1-2	15	once	TRBD1	CASSPGQGYNYGYTF	TGTGCCAGCTCACCGGGACAGGGTTATAACTATGGCTACACCTTC
TRBV2	TRBJ2-3	12	once	-	CASSEGGYTQYF	TGTGCCAGCAGCGAGGGGGGGTATACGCAGTATTTT
TRBV19	TRBJ1-5	14	-	-	CASNKRGLNQPQHF	TGTGCCAGTAACAAAAGGGGCCTCAATCAGCCCCAGCATTTT
TRBV9	TRBJ2-2	15	-	-	CASSALAGMNGELFF	TGTGCCAGCAGCGCCCTGGCAGGGATGAACGGGGAGCTGTTTTTT
TRBV27	TRBJ2-2	16	-	-	CASRPTTGQNTGELFF	TGTGCCAGCAGACCCACGACGGGACAGAACACCGGGGAGCTGTTTTTT
TRBV5-1	TRBJ1-5	15	few	-	CASSLGNIPGQPQHF	TGCGCCAGCAGCTTGGGCAACATCCCGGGTCAGCCCCAGCATTTT